Here is one TCR beta chain with its context. The source of the sample is a study of patients and donors after allogeneic stem cell transplantation. The CDR3 covers 13 residues. Germline CDR1 and CDR2: ENHRY and SYGVKD. V lost 3 bases to trimming and J lost 6 bases, with 11 bases between them. MiXCR was run by TCRdb on the RT-PCR reads, yielding one entry per CDR3 protein. This sample has about 230,000 distinct CDR3 sequences, with roughly 13% found just once. The chain uses TRBV10-3 and TRBJ1-2, with no clear D. The sequencing sample was made of blood, either unsorted or a sorted T cell fraction (not recorded which). The TCR was taken from a human donor who was either an allogeneic HSCT recipient or a stem cell or donor lymphocyte infusion donor (not recorded which). It is not recorded whose cells these are; they may come from a transplant donor. The CDR3 loop is CAISERSSDGYTF. CDR3 DNA sequence: TGTGCCATCAGTGAAAGGAGTTCGGATGGCTACACCTTC.